This record covers a single T cell receptor beta chain. The antigen it recognizes is unknown. Per-base quality was not reported, and no clone a single base away is much larger than it. Collaborating institutions collected whole blood in K2EDTA tubes following their own protocols. Collaborator samples were shipped for TCRbeta analysis as frozen whole blood, isolated PBMCs, or DNA extracted from either sample type. The immunoSEQ Assay, a bias-controlled multiplex PCR, was used to amplify TCRbeta CDR3 regions from genomic DNA. The authors' analysis ran thus. Within the assay, amplification of reference gene primers was used to estimate how many nucleated cells each sample contained. To quantify the absolute abundance of each unique TCRbeta CDR3 rearrangement, sequence reads were collapsed and filtered. For each sample, productive Simpson clonality was calculated as the square root of Simpson's diversity index across productive rearrangements. TCRdb provides this immuneACCESS table in a form limited to in-frame rearrangements. Some clones are lacking; in checked studies, under half of them reflect an unresolved V gene, and why the rest are absent is not known. The V and J calls and clone size come from that table; D and trimming were worked out from the DNA. The sample profile shows around 300,000 clones; about nine tenths of them were found once. Together, the top ten hold 3% of the sample.

Unmatched junction bases come to 13, with V trimmed by 7 bases and J by 7 bases. CDR3 length: 15 amino acids, cysteine to phenylalanine. Solely the CDR3 DNA is kept, with 45 bases framed from the first base. For CDR1 and CDR2, the germline V gene lists MDHEN and SYDVKM. The source of the sample is a study of blood T cell repertoires in COVID-19 (TCRdb year 2020). Describing the broader study: Samples from collaborators originated in the United States, Italy and Spain and spanned both the acute and convalescent phases of COVID-19. The material from the prospective study consisted of cDNA or gDNA derived from T cells, B-cell-depleted T cells, or PBMCs. Subjects who had been exposed to COVID-19, were actively infected with it, or had recovered from it provided the deeply sampled blood TCRbeta repertoires that made up the dataset. The repertoires were released in a freely available public database meant as a resource for research on the immune response to SARS-CoV-2. The samples were drawn from the first 160 participants of the ongoing ImmuneRACE study and from 1,254 subjects provided by 6 global collaborators. Nearly every sample came with metadata listing a de-identified subject ID, COVID-19 status, age in years and sex. Where available, HLA class I and class II types were obtained from metadata supplied by the sample provider rather than from assay-based typing.

Study-level results and caveats: How much clinical and demographic metadata was included differed by source and by participant, and the metadata was provided uncurated.

The chain joins TRBV28 to TRBJ2-7, with 10 junctional bases fitting TRBD1. The sequence was obtained from a woman in her twenties or thirties with active or convalescent COVID-19. Sequences were obtained from peripheral blood. The CDR3 is CASTTQVTGGREQYF. The nucleotide sequence reads TGTGCCAGCACCACGCAGGTGACAGGGGGCCGGGAGCAGTACTTC.